This T cell receptor beta chain was profiled in a study of regulatory T cells in long-lasting Graves disease. In building TCR beta libraries, iRepertoire HTBI primers were used together with Arm-PCR of CDR3 regions. MiXCR, run by TCRdb on the multiplex PCR reads, gives a single entry per CDR3 protein. Among under 500,000 distinct CDR3 sequences listed, over 15% were seen once. The germline V gene encodes CDR1 DFQATT and CDR2 SNEGSKA (reference sequence). Trimming removed 2 bases from V and 5 bases from J, with 13 bases in between. This CDR3 comprises 14 residues. Time point denoted: newly diagnosed GD, antithyroid drugs for less than 3 months. Making the TCR library involved RNA that had been extracted from PBMCs. This sample was also put to use in a study of T cells in Graves' hyperthyroidism and ophthalmopathy.

The sample consisted of peripheral blood mononuclear cells (PBMCs), taken at new diagnosis, from a patient treated with antithyroid drugs. The receptor was isolated from a woman aged 30 to 39 with Graves disease. This chain connects TRBV20-1 to TRBJ2-1; a possible D gene is TRBD2 (6 bases). The CDR3: CSARWVAVNNEQFF. For the CDR3, the DNA is TGCAGTGCTAGATGGGTAGCGGTAAACAATGAGCAGTTCTTC.